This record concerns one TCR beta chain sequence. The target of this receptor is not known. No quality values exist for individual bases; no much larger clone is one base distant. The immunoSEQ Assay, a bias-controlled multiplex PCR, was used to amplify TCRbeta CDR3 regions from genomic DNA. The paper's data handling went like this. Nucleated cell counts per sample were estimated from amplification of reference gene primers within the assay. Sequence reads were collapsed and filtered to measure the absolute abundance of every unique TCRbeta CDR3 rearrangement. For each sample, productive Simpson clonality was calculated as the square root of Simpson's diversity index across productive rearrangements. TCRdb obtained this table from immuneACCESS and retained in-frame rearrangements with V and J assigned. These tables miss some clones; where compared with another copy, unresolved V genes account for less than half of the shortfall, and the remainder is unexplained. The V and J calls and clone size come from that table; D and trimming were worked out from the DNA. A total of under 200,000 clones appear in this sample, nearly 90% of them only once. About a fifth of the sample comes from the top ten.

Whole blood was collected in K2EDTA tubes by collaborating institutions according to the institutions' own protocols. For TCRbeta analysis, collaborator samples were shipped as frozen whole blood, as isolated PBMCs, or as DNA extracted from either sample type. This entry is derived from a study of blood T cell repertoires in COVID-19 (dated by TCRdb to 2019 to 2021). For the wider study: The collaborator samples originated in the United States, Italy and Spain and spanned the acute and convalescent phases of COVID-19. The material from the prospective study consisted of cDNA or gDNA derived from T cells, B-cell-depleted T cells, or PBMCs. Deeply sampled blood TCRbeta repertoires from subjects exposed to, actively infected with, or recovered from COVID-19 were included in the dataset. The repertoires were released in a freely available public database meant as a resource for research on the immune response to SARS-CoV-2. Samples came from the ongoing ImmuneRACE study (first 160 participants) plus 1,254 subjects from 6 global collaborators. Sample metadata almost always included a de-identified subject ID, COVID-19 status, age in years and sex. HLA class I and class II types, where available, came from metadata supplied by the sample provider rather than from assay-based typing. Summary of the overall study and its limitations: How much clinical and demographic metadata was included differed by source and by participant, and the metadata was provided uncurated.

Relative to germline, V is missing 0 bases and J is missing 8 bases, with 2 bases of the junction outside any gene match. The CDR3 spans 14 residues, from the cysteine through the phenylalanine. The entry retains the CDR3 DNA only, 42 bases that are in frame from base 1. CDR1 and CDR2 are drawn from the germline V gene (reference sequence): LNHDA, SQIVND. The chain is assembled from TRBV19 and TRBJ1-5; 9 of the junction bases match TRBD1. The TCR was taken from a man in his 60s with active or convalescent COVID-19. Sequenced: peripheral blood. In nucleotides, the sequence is TGTGCCAGTAGTATAGATTGGACAGGGGAGCCCCAGCATTTT. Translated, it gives CASSIDWTGEPQHF.